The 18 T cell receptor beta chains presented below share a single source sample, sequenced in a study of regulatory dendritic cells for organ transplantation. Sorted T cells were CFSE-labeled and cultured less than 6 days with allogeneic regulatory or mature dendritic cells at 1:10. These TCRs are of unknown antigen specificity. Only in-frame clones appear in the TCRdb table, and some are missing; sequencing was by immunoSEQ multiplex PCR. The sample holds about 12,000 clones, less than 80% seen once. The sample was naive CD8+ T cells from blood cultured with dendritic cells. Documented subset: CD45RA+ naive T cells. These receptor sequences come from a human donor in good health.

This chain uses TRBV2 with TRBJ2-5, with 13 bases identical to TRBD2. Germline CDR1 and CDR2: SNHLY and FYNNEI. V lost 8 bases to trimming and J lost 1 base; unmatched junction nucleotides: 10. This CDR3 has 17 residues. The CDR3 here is CASLTSGGPGSQETQYF. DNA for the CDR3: TGTGCCAGCTTGACTAGCGGGGGGCCTGGCAGCCAAGAGACCCAGTACTTC.

The CDR3 here is CASRTGTGTGNTIYF. The CDR3 DNA reads as TGTGCCAGCAGGACCGGGACAGGGACCGGAAACACCATATATTTT. V is TRBV2 and J is TRBJ1-3; TRBD1 aligns across 9 bases. Germline CDR1 SNHLY, CDR2 FYNNEI. Unmatched junction bases numbered 7, after V lost 6 bases and J lost 4 bases. This CDR3 has 15 amino acids.

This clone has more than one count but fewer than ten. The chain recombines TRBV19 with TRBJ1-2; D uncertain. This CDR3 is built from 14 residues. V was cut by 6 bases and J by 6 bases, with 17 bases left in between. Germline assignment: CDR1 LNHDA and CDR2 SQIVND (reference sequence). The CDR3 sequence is CASSYAGPLNGYTF. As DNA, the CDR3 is TGTGCCAGTAGCTACGCGGGTCCGCTCAATGGCTACACCTTC.

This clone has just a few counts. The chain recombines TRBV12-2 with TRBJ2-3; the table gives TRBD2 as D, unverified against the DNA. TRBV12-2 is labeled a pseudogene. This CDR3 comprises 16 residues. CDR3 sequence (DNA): TGTGCAAGTCGCTTAGAGGGGGGGGAGATCACAGATACGCAGTATTTT. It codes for CASRLEGGEITDTQYF.

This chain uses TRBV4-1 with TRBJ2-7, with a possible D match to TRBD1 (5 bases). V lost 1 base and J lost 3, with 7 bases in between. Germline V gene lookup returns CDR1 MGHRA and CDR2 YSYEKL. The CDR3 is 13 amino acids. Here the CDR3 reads CASSQGQLYEQYF. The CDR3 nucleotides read TGCGCCAGCAGCCAAGGACAGCTCTACGAGCAGTACTTC.

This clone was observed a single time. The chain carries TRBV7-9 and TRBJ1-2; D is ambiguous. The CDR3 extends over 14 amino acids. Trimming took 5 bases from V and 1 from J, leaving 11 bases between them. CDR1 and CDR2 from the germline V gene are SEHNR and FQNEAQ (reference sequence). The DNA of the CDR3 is TGTGCCAGCAGCCCCCGAGAATTTAACTATGGCTACACCTTC. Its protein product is CASSPREFNYGYTF.

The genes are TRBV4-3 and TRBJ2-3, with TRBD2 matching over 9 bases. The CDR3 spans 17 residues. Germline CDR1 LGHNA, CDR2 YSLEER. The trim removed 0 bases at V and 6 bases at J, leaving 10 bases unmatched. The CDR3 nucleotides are TGCGCCAGCAGCCAAGAAAGTAGCGGGGGCTTTGCGGATACGCAGTATTTT. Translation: CASSQESSGGFADTQYF.

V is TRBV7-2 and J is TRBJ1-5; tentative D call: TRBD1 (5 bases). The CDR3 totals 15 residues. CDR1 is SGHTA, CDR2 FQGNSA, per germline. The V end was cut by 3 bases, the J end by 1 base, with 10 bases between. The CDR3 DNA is TGTGCCAGCAGCTTTGGCCGGGGGAGCAATCAGCCCCAGCATTTT. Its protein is CASSFGRGSNQPQHF.

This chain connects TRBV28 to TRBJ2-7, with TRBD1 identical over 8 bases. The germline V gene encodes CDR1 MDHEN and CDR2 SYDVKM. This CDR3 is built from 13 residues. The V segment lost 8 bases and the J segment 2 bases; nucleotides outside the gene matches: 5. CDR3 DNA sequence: TGTGCCAGCCGTGGACAGGGCACCTACGAGCAGTACTTC. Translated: CASRGQGTYEQYF.

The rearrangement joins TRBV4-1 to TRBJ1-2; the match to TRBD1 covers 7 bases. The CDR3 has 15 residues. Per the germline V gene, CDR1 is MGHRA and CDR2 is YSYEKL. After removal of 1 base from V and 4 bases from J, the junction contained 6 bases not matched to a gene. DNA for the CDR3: TGCGCCAGCAGCCAAGGCCAGGGGGTATTCTATGGCTACACCTTC. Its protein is CASSQGQGVFYGYTF.

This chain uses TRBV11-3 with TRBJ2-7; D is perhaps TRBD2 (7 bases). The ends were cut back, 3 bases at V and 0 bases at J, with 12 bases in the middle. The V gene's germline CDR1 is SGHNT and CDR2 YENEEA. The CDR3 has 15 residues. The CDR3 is CASSLRGGVSYEQYF. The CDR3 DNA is TGTGCCAGCAGCTTGAGAGGGGGGGTCTCCTACGAGCAGTACTTC.

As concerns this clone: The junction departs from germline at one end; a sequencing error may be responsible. The CDR3 protein is CASSTGDSTYNEQLF. The DNA of the CDR3 is TGTGCCAGCAGCACCGGTGACTCTACTTACAATGAGCAGCTCTTC. The V and J genes are TRBV7-9 and TRBJ2-1; D unresolved. The CDR3 has 15 amino acids. Germline V gene sequence: CDR1 SEHNR, CDR2 FQNEAQ (reference sequence). Complete variable domain (other parts from reference TRBV7-9 and TRBJ2-1): DTGVSQNPRHKITKRGQNVTFRCDPISEHNRLYWYRQTLGQGPEFLTYFQNEAQLEKSRLLSDRFSAERPKGSFSTLEIQRTEQGDSAMYLCASSTGDSTYNEQLFGPGTRLTVL.

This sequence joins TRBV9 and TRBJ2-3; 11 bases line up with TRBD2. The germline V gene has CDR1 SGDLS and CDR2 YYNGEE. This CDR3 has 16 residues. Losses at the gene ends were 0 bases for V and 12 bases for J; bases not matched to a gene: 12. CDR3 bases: TGTGCCAGCAGCGTAGCTGGGGCTAGCGGGGGGCCCGAACAGTATTTT. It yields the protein CASSVAGASGGPEQYF. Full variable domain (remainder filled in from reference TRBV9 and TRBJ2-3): DSGVTQTPKHLITATGQRVTLRCSPRSGDLSVYWYQQSLDQGLQFLIQYYNGEERAKGNILERFSAQQFPDLHSELNLSSLELGDSALYFCASSVAGASGGPEQYFGPGTRLTVL.

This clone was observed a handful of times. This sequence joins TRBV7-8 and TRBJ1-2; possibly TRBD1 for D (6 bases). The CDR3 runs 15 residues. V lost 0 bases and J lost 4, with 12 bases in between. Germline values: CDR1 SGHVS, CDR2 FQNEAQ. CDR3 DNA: TGTGCCAGCAGCTTAGCTCCGGGACACCTCTATGGCTACACCTTC. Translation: CASSLAPGHLYGYTF.

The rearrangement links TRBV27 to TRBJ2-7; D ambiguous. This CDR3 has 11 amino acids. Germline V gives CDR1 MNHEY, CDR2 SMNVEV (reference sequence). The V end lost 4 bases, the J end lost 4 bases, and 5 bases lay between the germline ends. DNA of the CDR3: TGTGCCAGCAGTTCCGGGTACGAGCAGTACTTC. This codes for CASSSGYEQYF.

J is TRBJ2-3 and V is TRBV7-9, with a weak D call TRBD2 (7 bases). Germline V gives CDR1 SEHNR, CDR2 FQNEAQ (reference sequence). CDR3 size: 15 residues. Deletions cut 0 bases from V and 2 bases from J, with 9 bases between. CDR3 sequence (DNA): TGTGCCAGCAGCTTAGCGGGGGGGCCCACAGATACGCAGTATTTT. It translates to CASSLAGGPTDTQYF. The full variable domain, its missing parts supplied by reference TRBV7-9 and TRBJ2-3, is DTGVSQNPRHKITKRGQNVTFRCDPISEHNRLYWYRQTLGQGPEFLTYFQNEAQLEKSRLLSDRFSAERPKGSFSTLEIQRTEQGDSAMYLCASSLAGGPTDTQYFGPGTRLTVL.

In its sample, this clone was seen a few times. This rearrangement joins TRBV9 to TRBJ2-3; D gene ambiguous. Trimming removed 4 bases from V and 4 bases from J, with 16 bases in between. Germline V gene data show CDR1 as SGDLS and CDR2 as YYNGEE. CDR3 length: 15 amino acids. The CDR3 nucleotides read TGTGCCAGCAGCCCGAGTCTGGCTAGTTCAGATACGCAGTATTTT. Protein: CASSPSLASSDTQYF.

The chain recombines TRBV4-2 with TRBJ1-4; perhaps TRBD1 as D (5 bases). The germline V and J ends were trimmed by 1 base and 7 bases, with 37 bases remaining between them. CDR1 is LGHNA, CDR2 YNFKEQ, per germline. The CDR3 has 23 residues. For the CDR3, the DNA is TGTGCCAGCAGCCAAGGTGGCCCGCAAGGGGAAGGGCGGGATGCTTGGCAGGGTGAAAAACTGTTTTTT. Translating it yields CASSQGGPQGEGRDAWQGEKLFF.